This TCR beta chain was identified in a study of T cell responses to AZD1222 COVID-19 vaccine (dated by TCRdb to about 2021). The study in broad terms: AZD1222 recipients whose second dose came at about 4 weeks and those whose second dose came at about 12 weeks were combined into one group, since spike-specific TCR depth and breadth did not differ between the two schedules. Trial participants were enrolled by age into subgroups of 18-55, 56-69 and 70-plus years, and about 150, 27 and 61 TCR-sequenced participants, respectively, were included in these subgroups. TCR sequencing was performed for roughly 250 trial participants, of whom around 210 were given two doses of AZD1222 and approximately 25 were given two doses of MenACWY control vaccine. Overall study results and their limits: In the small 56-69-year group, the increase in depth fell short of significance, most likely because of low power. A significant rise in spike-specific TCR breadth and depth was observed after two AZD1222 doses relative to day 0 and relative to MenACWY recipients. CD4 TCRs associated with the vaccine covered the entire spike protein, and the dominant responses were in regions 160-218 and 743-854. Epitopes outside the regions mutated in the B.1.351 and B.1.1.7 variants were reportedly recognized by nearly half of the unique spike-specific TCRs. Conclusions about previously exposed vaccinees are limited, since just 5 or 6 AZD1222 recipients were seropositive for SARS-CoV-2 at baseline. Because no samples from the day 14 peak response were available, repertoires could be characterized only after the peak T cell response. Participants were mostly white British, with more females than males. The authors suggested clonal diversity may have been underestimated.

CDR1 LGHDT and CDR2 YNNKEL are derived from the germline V gene (reference sequence). Counted from cysteine to phenylalanine, this CDR3 has 14 amino acids. CDR3 DNA is the only sequence kept; it has 42 bases, read in frame from the first base. For this clone: Its antigen target is currently unknown. Germline is not matched at one junction end, which may reflect a read error.

This specimen's time point label, interpreted: baseline before first vaccination. Vaccinee samples came from UK trials COV001 and COV002, including a single-blind randomized controlled phase 2/3 trial of AZD1222 (ChAdOx1 nCoV-19) in healthy adults. For TCRbeta chain sequencing, PBMC samples were collected from trial participants at day 0 and at day 28 after the second dose. The CDR3 regions of human TCRbeta chains were analyzed by immunosequencing. Processing in the source paper ran as follows. TCRs in the repertoires were compared against a reference library of SARS-CoV-2-specific TCRs that had been generated with the MIRA antigen-specificity platform. Breadth meant the fraction of unique TCRs that were SARS-CoV-2-associated, whereas depth meant the fraction of total T cells that were SARS-CoV-2-associated. Using the MIRA data, each spike-specific TCR was assigned both to the spike region to which the TCR was reactive and to a CD4 or CD8 class. Log10-transformed breadth and depth values were compared by one-way ANOVA with Sidak's multiple comparisons tests. The table was pulled from immuneACCESS by TCRdb, which kept in-frame rearrangements only. Such tables lose some clones; where checked, under half of the loss comes from unresolved V genes, and the rest has no known cause. That table furnishes V, J and clone size, whereas the DNA furnished D and trimming. The sample table contains about 170,000 clones; only one count was recorded for approximately 88% of them. The leading ten clones occupy approximately 1.8% of the sample.

Sequences were derived from peripheral blood, sampled on day 0 of AZD1222 vaccination. The TCR sequence derives from an adult in good health. The rearrangement combines TRBV3-1 (or the pseudogene TRBV3-2) with TRBJ1-5; there is no confident call for the D gene. CDR3 loop: CASSEEGSNQPQHF. The DNA sequence reads TGTGCCAGCAGCGAAGAGGGTAGCAATCAGCCCCAGCATTTT.